These 8 T cell receptor beta chains came from one sample sequenced in a study of T cells in Graves' hyperthyroidism and ophthalmopathy. RNA transcripts were the template for amplifying TCR beta CDR3 regions. First-round RT-PCR targeting the TCR CDR3 was performed with the HTBI primer set. Via MiXCR, TCRdb re-called the multiplex PCR reads, giving one row per CDR3 protein. The sample records about 360,000 distinct CDR3 sequences, around 13% being singletons. Sequenced sample: blood. The receptors were gathered from a woman between 18 and 29 years old with Graves' hyperthyroidism.

This clonotype has ten or more counts. The DNA for the CDR3 is TGTGCCAGCAGCCACAAGACTAGCGGGAGAACCCTAGCATCCTACGAGCAGTACTTC. This encodes CASSHKTSGRTLASYEQYF. The chain recombines TRBV6-2 or TRBV6-3 with TRBJ2-7; 12 bases are shared with TRBD2. The trim removed 6 bases at V and 1 base at J, leaving 16 bases unmatched. Per the germline V gene, CDR1 is MNHEY and CDR2 is SVGEGT. The CDR3 has 19 residues.

This clonotype showed up many times. The chain combines TRBV5-6 with TRBJ2-1, with D uncertain. CDR3 length equals 11 residues. V was trimmed by 4 bases and J by 9 bases, leaving 8 bases between them. The germline V gene has CDR1 SGHDT and CDR2 YYEEEE. The DNA for the CDR3 is TGTGCCAGCAGCCTCTCTCTTGAGCAGTTCTTC. It codes for CASSLSLEQFF.

The table lists this clonotype with many counts. The chain recombines TRBV9 with TRBJ1-1; D perhaps matches TRBD1 (5 bases). V was clipped by 0 bases and J by 5 bases, with 8 bases between them. CDR1 is SGDLS and CDR2 is YYNGEE in the germline V gene. There are 13 residues in the CDR3. DNA for the CDR3: TGTGCCAGCAGCGTAGAAGAGGGGACTGAAGCTTTCTTT. Protein product: CASSVEEGTEAFF.

This clonotype has at least ten counts. This chain connects TRBV28 to TRBJ1-4; D gene ambiguous. This CDR3 comprises 15 residues. Trimming cost V 4 bases and J 5 bases, with 14 bases left between them. Per germline, CDR1 MDHEN and CDR2 SYDVKM. The CDR3 DNA follows: TGTGCCAGCAGTTCCCGGACGAGAAACAATGAAAAACTGTTTTTT. Its protein product is CASSSRTRNNEKLFF.

There are many counts of this clonotype. V is TRBV28 and J is TRBJ2-7, with D perhaps matching TRBD1 or TRBD2 (5 bases each). This CDR3 has 16 amino acids. Germline V gives CDR1 MDHEN, CDR2 SYDVKM. V lost 4 bases, J lost 0 bases, and 16 bases lay in between. CDR3 nucleotides: TGTGCCAGCAGTTCCCCTGGGACGCGAAGCTCCTACGAGCAGTACTTC. This encodes CASSSPGTRSSYEQYF.

This clonotype was detected ten times or more. V and J are TRBV13 and TRBJ2-7; no reliable D call. The germline V gene has CDR1 PRHDT and CDR2 FYEKMQ (reference sequence). This CDR3 is 12 amino acids long. V was clipped by 5 bases and J by 2 bases, with 7 bases between them. CDR3 region: CASSPATYEQYF. For the CDR3, the DNA is TGTGCCAGCAGCCCCGCCACCTACGAGCAGTACTTC.

This clonotype was seen repeatedly, ten times or more. The rearrangement joins TRBV4-3 to TRBJ2-7; the D gene is possibly TRBD2 (6 bases). Germline CDR1 LGHNA, CDR2 YSLEER. The CDR3 totals 16 residues. The V end was cut by 0 bases, the J end by 3 bases, with 15 bases between. The CDR3 region has the DNA TGCGCCAGCAGCCAAGACTTAATAGCGGAGAGCTACGAGCAGTACTTC. It encodes CASSQDLIAESYEQYF.

CDR3 sequence: CASNPARGTSYGYTF. CDR3 DNA sequence: TGTGCCAGCAATCCAGCCAGGGGGACCTCCTATGGCTACACCTTC. This chain uses TRBV2 with TRBJ1-2; 7 bases are a match to TRBD1. Germline V lookup: CDR1 SNHLY, CDR2 FYNNEI. The CDR3 is made up of 15 amino acids. The V and J ends lost 7 bases and 4 bases, in that order; junction bases with no gene match: 12.